This is a list of T cell receptor beta chains from one sample in a study of cytomegalovirus exposure and HLA in healthy donors. The repertoire was sequenced with immunoSEQ multiplex PCR; TCRdb's copy has only in-frame clones and lacks some. The repertoire shows some 130,000 clones; the top ten hold about 1.7%. Sequenced input: PBMCs. Receptors were obtained from a man between 18 and 35 years old in good health and CMV-seronegative. The CDR3 runs from the conserved cysteine through the conserved F or W. D genes are given only for firm matches.

D gene	J gene	V gene	CDR3 protein	CDR3 DNA
TRBD1	TRBJ2-7	TRBV7-3	CASSSSQGTGALNEQYF	TGTGCCAGCAGCTCGTCCCAAGGGACAGGGGCGTTAAACGAGCAGTACTTC
NA	TRBJ1-1	TRBV5-1	CASSLAGPIGDTEAFF	TGCGCCAGCAGCTTGGCGGGTCCCATAGGAGACACTGAAGCTTTCTTT
NA	TRBJ2-5	TRBV12-5	CASGFSTGRSQETQYF	TGTGCTAGTGGTTTTTCTACCGGCAGGTCCCAAGAGACCCAGTACTTC
NA	TRBJ1-3	TRBV7-2	CASSFLREALNTIYF	TGTGCCAGCAGCTTTTTGCGGGAGGCACTAAACACCATATATTTT
NA	TRBJ1-1	TRBV18	CASSPAQGNTEAFF	TGTGCCAGTTCACCAGCGCAGGGGAACACTGAAGCTTTCTTT
TRBD1	TRBJ2-7	TRBV29-1	CSVPGAGGPYEQYF	TGCAGCGTTCCCGGGGCAGGGGGTCCCTACGAGCAGTACTTC
TRBD1	TRBJ2-7	TRBV11-3	CASSLPGQGRREQYF	TGTGCCAGCAGCTTACCGGGACAGGGGCGACGCGAGCAGTACTTC
TRBD1	TRBJ1-2	TRBV9	CASSPQGDYGYTF	TGTGCCAGCAGCCCACAGGGGGACTATGGCTACACCTTC
TRBD1	TRBJ2-2	TRBV6-6	CASSSPGTGYTGELFF	TGTGCCAGCAGTTCCCCCGGGACAGGATACACCGGGGAGCTGTTTTTT
NA	TRBJ1-1	TRBV7-2	CASSLVQGTEAFF	TGTGCCAGCAGCTTAGTCCAGGGAACTGAAGCTTTCTTT
TRBD1	TRBJ2-2	TRBV9	CASTDRGRFGNTGELFF	TGTGCCAGTACCGACAGGGGGCGATTCGGGAACACCGGGGAGCTGTTTTTT
TRBD1	TRBJ1-3	TRBV6-1	CASSEGFWVRDRRGNTIYF	TGTGCCAGCAGTGAAGGATTTTGGGTGAGGGACAGAAGAGGAAACACCATATATTTT
TRBD1	TRBJ1-6	TRBV7-9	CASSLADRYNSPLHF	TGTGCCAGCAGCTTAGCGGACAGGTATAATTCACCCCTCCACTTT
TRBD1	TRBJ2-3	TRBV28	CASSLGDRKYTDTQYF	TGTGCCAGCAGTTTGGGGGACAGGAAATACACAGATACGCAGTATTTT
NA	TRBJ2-4	TRBV29-1	CSVEVPDGGATENIQYF	TGCAGCGTTGAAGTACCTGATGGAGGGGCGACTGAAAACATTCAGTACTTC
NA	TRBJ2-3	TRBV9	CASNRLNLADTQYF	TGTGCCAGCAACCGTCTTAACCTAGCAGATACGCAGTATTTT
NA	TRBJ1-3	TRBV7-9	CASSGGLTSSLSGNTIYF	TGTGCCAGCAGCGGGGGACTCACTAGTTCCCTCTCTGGAAACACCATATATTTT
TRBD1	TRBJ2-7	TRBV7-9	CASSLAGQGSDEQYF	TGTGCCAGCAGCTTAGCGGGACAGGGTTCGGACGAGCAGTACTTC
NA	TRBJ2-3	TRBV19	CASSIQGSPADTQYF	TGTGCCAGTAGTATCCAGGGGTCCCCAGCCGATACGCAGTATTTT
TRBD2	TRBJ2-1	TRBV5-1	CASSLAPTGLAGAYNEQFF	TGCGCCAGCAGCTTGGCTCCTACTGGACTAGCGGGAGCCTACAATGAGCAGTTCTTC
TRBD1	TRBJ1-1	TRBV18	CASSPQDRGLEAFF	TGTGCCAGCTCACCACAGGACAGGGGTCTTGAAGCTTTCTTT
TRBD2	TRBJ2-3	TRBV27	CASSRRSTSGTTDTQYF	TGTGCCAGCAGCCGACGATCGACTAGCGGGACCACAGATACGCAGTATTTT
TRBD2	TRBJ2-7	TRBV9	CASSAGVLAPSYEQYF	TGTGCCAGCAGCGCGGGGGTACTAGCGCCTTCCTACGAGCAGTACTTC
NA	TRBJ2-7	TRBV6-5	CASSRTATYEQYF	TGTGCCAGCAGTAGAACAGCTACCTACGAGCAGTACTTC
TRBD1	TRBJ1-5	TRBV25-1	CASSGDRTGVNQPQHF	TGTGCCAGCAGTGGAGACAGGACAGGGGTCAATCAGCCCCAGCATTTT
NA	TRBJ1-5	TRBV18	CASSPGGRDSNQPQHF	TGTGCCAGCTCACCTGGGGGCAGGGATAGCAATCAGCCCCAGCATTTT